This T cell receptor beta chain was sequenced during a study of response to subunit inactivated influenza vaccine. The CDR3 contains 12 residues. CDR1 SQVTM and CDR2 ANQGSEA come from the germline V gene. Trimming took off 4 bases at V and 0 bases at J, with 4 bases between the two ends. TCRdb re-derived calls from the RT-PCR reads in MiXCR, one entry per CDR3 protein. The sample carries more than 450,000 distinct CDR3 sequences, over 9% recorded once. The data were also submitted as part of a second study, on T cells expressing NK-cell markers. According to that study: Production of TCR beta cDNA relied on 5'RACE template switching with UMIs. Sequenced donors, eight in total, included seven who were HCMV-seropositive and one who was seronegative. An anti-gamma-delta TCR antibody was added in several experiments. It restricted sorting to alpha-beta TCR-expressing T cells. The contribution of dominant NKG2C+ clonotypes to CD8+ T cells in about six donors was about 1.0-7.5%. Specificity for HCMV among expanded NKG2C+ T cell clones was not established.

The TCR was taken from a middle-aged man who received an inactivated influenza vaccine. Source: PBMCs from blood, taken on the day of vaccination. The chain combines TRBV29-1 with TRBJ1-5; D is undetermined. CDR3 region: CSVGDSNQPQHF. CDR3 DNA: TGCAGCGTTGGAGATAGCAATCAGCCCCAGCATTTT.